What follows is one TCR beta chain and its context. The participants were between about 18 and 100 years old and came from 24 US areas. Participant reports of clinical history set cohort assignment. The sample comes from a study of blood T cell repertoires in COVID-19. Repertoires were generated with immunoSEQ multiplex PCR, while TCRdb's copy carries only in-frame clones and drops some. This table holds some 460,000 clones, 87% found once. CDR3 length equals 15 residues. Per the germline V gene, CDR1 is SGDLS and CDR2 is YYNGEE. The V gene lost 0 bases and the J gene lost 5 bases, with 14 bases spanning the gap.

The chain combines TRBV9 with TRBJ1-1, with D possibly being TRBD1 (5 bases). Sequenced sample: PBMCs or T cells enriched from blood (not recorded which). The TCR sequence derives from a woman aged 18 to 35 with acute COVID-19. The CDR3 region is CASSVDGGRGTEAFF. DNA for the CDR3: TGTGCCAGCAGCGTAGACGGGGGGAGAGGTACTGAAGCTTTCTTT.